These 5 T cell receptor beta chains were sequenced from one sample in a study of tumor-infiltrating lymphocytes in primary liver carcinoma. The researchers obtained blood RNA from unsorted whole blood and also extracted germline DNA. Making TCR beta cDNA involved roughly 500 ng total RNA and a constant-region primer. Slightly modified ARM-PCR with three nested multiplex PCR rounds yielded TCR beta libraries. The opening two PCR rounds, around 11 cycles each, paired TRBV1-TRBV30 forward primers with a C-beta reverse primer. TCRdb processed the multiplex PCR reads anew with MiXCR; each CDR3 protein has one entry. The sample lists approximately 300,000 distinct CDR3 sequences, 60% to 80% occurring once. Sequencing was done on a sample of peripheral blood. Source of these receptors: a man aged 35-49 years with primary liver carcinoma and hepatitis B virus infection.

On this clonotype: Just one base apart from a much larger clone, this may be a read error. The rearrangement uses TRBV29-1 and TRBJ2-7, with 9 bases fitting TRBD1. The CDR3 runs to 13 residues. CDR1 is SQVTM and CDR2 is ANQGSEA in the germline V gene. Written as DNA, the CDR3 is TGCAGCGTTTCGGGACAGGGAGTCTACAAGCAGTACTTC. This sequence encodes CSVSGQGVYKQYF.

About this clonotype itself: At one of its ends the junction is not consistent with the germline gene, which may arise from a read error. The rearrangement uses TRBV4-2 and TRBJ1-1; no firm D call. From germline, CDR1 is LGHNA and CDR2 YNFKEQ. The length of the CDR3 is 14 residues. The CDR3 region has the DNA TGTACCAGCAGCCAAGAAGTTTGGACGAATGAAGCTTTCTTT. This translates into CTSSQEVWTNEAFF.

The gene calls are TRBV4-1 and TRBJ1-5; D uncertain. The CDR3 covers 13 residues. The germline V gene has CDR1 MGHRA and CDR2 YSYEKL. V was trimmed by 3 bases and J by 2 bases, leaving 5 bases between them. The CDR3, as DNA: TGCGCCAGCAGCCACCCAGGCAATCAGCCCCAGCATTTT. Translating gives CASSHPGNQPQHF.

The chain carries TRBV11-3 and TRBJ2-1; D is unclear. Per the germline V gene, CDR1 is SGHNT and CDR2 is YENEEA. This CDR3 has 16 amino acids. V was clipped by 6 bases and J by 4 bases, with 19 bases between them. In DNA, the CDR3 is TGTGCCAGCAGTCCCGGTTTGCCCGGGCCATACAATGAGCAGTTCTTC. It encodes CASSPGLPGPYNEQFF.

Note on this clonotype: A read error may explain this, as a much larger clone is one base away. V gene TRBV14 combines with J gene TRBJ2-6, with TRBD2 as a possible D gene (6 bases). Germline V gives CDR1 SGHDN, CDR2 FVKESK. The CDR3 has 17 amino acids. The CDR3 DNA reads as TGTGCCAGCAGCCAAGATCTAGCGTACTCTGAGGCCAACGTCCTGACTTTC. This encodes CASSQDLAYSEANVLTF.